This T cell receptor (beta chain) was sequenced during a study of T cell responses to AZD1222 COVID-19 vaccine. Broader study findings: Donors were chiefly white British, with a greater number of females, and clonal diversity was perhaps underestimated. Only 5 or 6 individuals given AZD1222 were seropositive at baseline. Sampled repertoires all dated from after the peak T cell response.

Worth noting for this clone: Its antigen is not identified.

Sequenced by immunoSEQ multiplex PCR; TCRdb stores in-frame clones only, minus some. The profile shows tens of thousands of clones, 80% to 90% of them singletons. The ends were cut back, 8 bases at V and 6 bases at J, with 13 bases in the middle. The length of the CDR3 is 13 residues. The sequences come from peripheral blood, collected on day 0 of AZD1222 vaccination. The rearrangement joins TRBV12-3 or TRBV12-4 to TRBJ2-2; a weak D match, TRBD1 (6 bases). This clonotype originated in an adult in good health. The CDR3 is CASGDNRAGELFF. The CDR3 DNA is TGTGCCAGCGGGGACAACAGGGCCGGGGAGCTGTTTTTT.